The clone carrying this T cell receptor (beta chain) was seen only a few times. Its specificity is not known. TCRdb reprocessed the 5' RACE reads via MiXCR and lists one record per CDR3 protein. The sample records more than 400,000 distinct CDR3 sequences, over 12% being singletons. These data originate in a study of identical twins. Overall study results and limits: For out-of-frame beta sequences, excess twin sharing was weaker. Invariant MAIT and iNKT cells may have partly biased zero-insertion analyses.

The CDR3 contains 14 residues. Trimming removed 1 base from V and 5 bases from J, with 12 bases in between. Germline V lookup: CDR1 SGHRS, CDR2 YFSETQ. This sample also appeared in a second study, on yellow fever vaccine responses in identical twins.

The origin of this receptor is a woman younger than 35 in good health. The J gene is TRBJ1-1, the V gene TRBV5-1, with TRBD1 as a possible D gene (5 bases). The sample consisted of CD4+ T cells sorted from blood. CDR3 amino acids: CASSLYEGRTEAFF. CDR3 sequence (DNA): TGCGCCAGCAGCTTGTATGAGGGGAGGACTGAAGCTTTCTTT.